Listed below are T cell receptor beta chains from one sample, sequenced in a study of CD8 T cells in ankylosing spondylitis. TCRdb independently ran MiXCR on the 5' RACE reads; one entry per CDR3 protein. This table holds approximately 150,000 distinct CDR3 sequences, roughly 31% found once. Sequencing was performed on synovial fluid, either unsorted or a sorted T cell fraction (not recorded which). All receptors come from a male donor with ankylosing spondylitis. CDR3s include the opening cysteine and the closing phenylalanine or tryptophan. D genes are given only for firm matches. Clone size appears in some rows only: once, few, many, or a class for an expanded clone.

D gene | J gene | clone size | V gene | CDR3 protein | CDR3 DNA
. | TRBJ2-7 | . | TRBV3-1 | CASSQTASAYEQYF | TGTGCCAGCAGCCAAACCGCTAGCGCCTACGAGCAGTACTTC
TRBD2 | TRBJ2-3 | . | TRBV20-1 | CSARGTSGTDTQYF | TGCAGTGCTAGGGGGACTAGCGGCACAGATACGCAGTATTTT
. | TRBJ2-2 | . | TRBV11-2 | CASSLLGWSPNTGELFF | TGTGCCAGCAGCTTATTGGGTTGGAGCCCGAACACCGGGGAGCTGTTTTTT
. | TRBJ1-2 | . | TRBV30 | CAWSVPRGLGYGYTF | TGTGCCTGGAGTGTACCCCGAGGGTTAGGCTATGGCTACACCTTC
. | TRBJ1-3 | many | TRBV18 | CASSPDGNTIYF | TGTGCCAGCTCACCCGATGGAAACACCATATATTTT
. | TRBJ1-1 | . | TRBV3-1 | CASSQRGVGNTEAFF | TGTGCCAGCAGCCAGAGAGGGGTCGGGAACACTGAAGCTTTCTTT
. | TRBJ2-1 | few | TRBV12-3/TRBV12-4 | CASSLGQVGEQFF | TGTGCCAGCAGTTTGGGGCAGGTCGGCGAGCAGTTCTTC
. | TRBJ1-6 | . | TRBV6-1 | CASSEKGPVHF | TGTGCCAGCAGTGAAAAGGGGCCGGTCCACTTT
TRBD1 | TRBJ1-5 | few | TRBV11-2 | CASSSGTGTHQPQHF | TGTGCCAGCAGTTCCGGGACAGGGACCCATCAGCCCCAGCATTTT
. | TRBJ1-4 | few | TRBV28 | CASSTSDRANEKLFF | .
. | TRBJ1-3 | many | TRBV9 | CASSVGGGNTIYF | TGTGCCAGCAGCGTCGGCGGGGGAAACACCATATATTTT
. | TRBJ2-1 | . | TRBV28 | CASSAAGQGLVNEQFF | TGTGCCAGCAGCGCAGCGGGGCAGGGGCTTGTCAATGAGCAGTTCTTC
. | TRBJ2-7 | . | TRBV30 | CAWTSRTEYLYEQYF | TGTGCCTGGACCTCAAGAACGGAATATCTCTACGAGCAGTACTTC
. | TRBJ1-5 | once | TRBV20-1 | CSARDRDGNQPQHF | TGCAGTGCTAGAGATAGGGACGGCAATCAGCCCCAGCATTTT
. | TRBJ2-1 | few | TRBV20-1 | CSAGKAGEEQFF | TGCAGTGCAGGGAAGGCTGGGGAGGAGCAGTTCTTC
. | TRBJ1-2 | many | TRBV10-3 | CACSQGIGYGYTF | TGTGCCTGCTCCCAGGGGATCGGCTATGGCTACACCTTC
TRBD2 | TRBJ2-1 | few | TRBV2 | CANPNGASGGRDNEQFF | TGTGCCAACCCCAACGGGGCTAGCGGGGGGAGGGACAATGAGCAGTTCTTC
TRBD2 | TRBJ2-2 | . | TRBV18 | CASSPDFLAANTGELFF | TGTGCCAGCTCACCTGATTTCCTAGCGGCAAACACCGGGGAGCTGTTTTTT
. | TRBJ1-6 | . | TRBV2 | CASRPGQEKSSPLHF | TGTGCCAGCAGGCCAGGCCAGGAGAAGAGTTCACCCCTCCACTTT
TRBD2 | TRBJ2-1 | few | TRBV7-4 | CASSLFSGRGNEQFF | TGTGCCAGCAGCTTATTTAGCGGGAGGGGGAATGAGCAGTTCTTC
. | TRBJ2-7 | . | TRBV20-1 | CSANGPHEQYF | TGCAGTGCTAACGGACCTCACGAGCAGTACTTC
. | TRBJ2-3 | medium-sized | TRBV9 | CASSAVGQSDTQYF | TGTGCCAGCAGCGCAGTCGGACAGTCGGATACGCAGTATTTT
TRBD2 | TRBJ2-3 | . | TRBV20-1 | CSARPLAGAPDTQYF | TGCAGTGCTAGGCCCCTAGCGGGAGCCCCAGATACGCAGTATTTT
. | TRBJ2-7 | few | TRBV5-1 | CASSLSPRGYEQYF | TGCGCCAGCAGCCTGTCCCCCAGGGGCTACGAGCAGTACTTC
. | TRBJ2-1 | . | TRBV7-6 | CASSTRPYNEQFF | TGTGCCAGCAGCACCAGGCCCTACAATGAGCAGTTCTTC
. | TRBJ1-2 | few | TRBV7-2 | CASSLGALGGFGYTF | TGTGCCAGCAGCTTAGGGGCCTTAGGGGGGTTTGGCTACACCTTC
. | TRBJ1-1 | . | TRBV2 | CASTKDSTEAFF | TGTGCCAGCACCAAGGATTCCACTGAAGCTTTCTTT
TRBD2 | TRBJ2-3 | . | TRBV12-3/TRBV12-4 | CASSLRRGQWGGSGRNTQYF | TGTGCCAGCAGTTTAAGGAGGGGACAATGGGGTGGTAGCGGGAGAAATACGCAGTATTTT
TRBD2 | TRBJ2-2 | few | TRBV2 | CASRNLAGVDFFPGELFF | TGTGCCAGCAGGAATCTAGCGGGAGTTGATTTTTTTCCCGGGGAGCTGTTTTTT
. | TRBJ1-5 | . | TRBV5-6 | CASSWRLNQPQHF | TGTGCCAGCAGCTGGCGGTTAAATCAGCCCCAGCATTTT
TRBD1 | TRBJ2-2 | . | TRBV23-1 | CASSHRRDSLNTGELFF | TGCGCCAGCAGTCACCGCCGGGACAGCCTGAACACCGGGGAGCTGTTTTTT
TRBD1 | TRBJ1-6 | many | TRBV2 | CASSDTGGRFSPLHF | TGTGCCAGCAGTGACACAGGGGGAAGGTTTTCACCCCTCCACTTT
. | TRBJ2-2 | few | TRBV29-1 | CSVERTGATGELFF | TGCAGCGTTGAAAGGACGGGTGCCACCGGGGAGCTGTTTTTT
. | TRBJ1-2 | few | TRBV7-9 | CASSLDRKRGYTF | TGTGCCAGCAGCTTAGACAGGAAACGTGGCTACACCTTC
. | TRBJ1-1 | . | TRBV6-1 | CATEHRSMNTEAFF | TGTGCCACCGAGCATCGGAGTATGAACACTGAAGCTTTCTTT
. | TRBJ1-3 | . | TRBV7-2 | CASSSRRDSSGNTIYF | TGTGCCAGCAGCTCACGCCGCGACAGCTCTGGAAACACCATATATTTT
. | TRBJ1-3 | once | TRBV29-1 | CSVEDRGSGNTIYF | TGCAGCGTTGAAGATCGGGGGTCTGGAAACACCATATATTTT
. | TRBJ1-1 | . | TRBV7-9 | CASEFQGQNTEAFF | TGTGCCTCAGAGTTTCAGGGACAGAACACTGAAGCTTTCTTT
. | TRBJ1-1 | few | TRBV9 | CASSVGGSPNTEAFF | TGTGCCAGCAGCGTAGGGGGCAGCCCGAACACTGAAGCTTTCTTT
. | TRBJ2-7 | few | TRBV23-1 | CASSQGRQVPPYEQYF | TGCGCCAGCAGTCAGGGTCGACAGGTCCCCCCCTACGAGCAGTACTTC
. | TRBJ1-1 | many | TRBV20-1 | CSARVRKELNTEAFF | TGCAGTGCTAGAGTCCGTAAAGAATTGAACACTGAAGCTTTCTTT
. | TRBJ2-4 | many | TRBV27 | CAVRGHKNIQYF | TGTGCCGTGAGGGGACACAAAAACATTCAGTACTTC
. | TRBJ1-4 | . | TRBV2 | CASRTKPTNEKLFF | TGTGCCAGCAGGACCAAACCAACTAATGAAAAACTGTTTTTT
. | TRBJ1-6 | . | TRBV21-1 | CASSKAEPRSSYNSPLHF | TGTGCCAGCAGCAAAGCGGAACCGAGGAGCTCCTATAATTCACCCCTCCACTTT
TRBD2 | TRBJ2-7 | few | TRBV6-1 | CASSREGSSYEQYF | TGTGCCAGCAGCAGGGAGGGCAGCTCCTACGAGCAGTACTTC
. | TRBJ1-2 | . | TRBV14 | CASSAGRTYGYTF | TGTGCCAGCAGCGCAGGGAGGACCTATGGCTACACCTTC
TRBD2 | TRBJ2-7 | many | TRBV12-3/TRBV12-4 | CASRTGGKAQYF | TGTGCCAGCAGGACGGGGGGTAAGGCGCAGTACTTC
. | TRBJ2-2 | . | TRBV6-2/TRBV6-3 | CASSYSKGGVGELFF | TGTGCCAGCAGTTACTCTAAAGGAGGTGTCGGGGAGCTGTTTTTT
TRBD1 | TRBJ1-4 | . | TRBV5-1 | CASSYGTGARDEKLFF | TGCGCCAGCAGCTACGGGACAGGGGCGCGGGATGAAAAACTGTTTTTT